This TCR beta chain was captured in a study of control samples from healthy donors and cancer patients (TCRdb year 2020). Library construction relied on the immunoSEQ multiplex PCR assay. In its TCRdb copy, this immuneACCESS table keeps in-frame sequences only and misses some clones. Where compared with another copy, unresolved V genes explain less than half of these, and the others have no known cause. Recorded for this sample are 160,000 or so clones; 96% of them occurred a single time. Approximately 1% of the sample belongs to the ten largest clones. V lost 8 bases and J lost 4 bases; the stretch between them is 23 bases long. Via the germline V gene (reference sequence), CDR1 is LNHDA and CDR2 SQIVND. Measured from the cysteine to the phenylalanine, the CDR3 is 16 residues long. Only the CDR3 part of the read is kept: 48 bases, read in frame from the first base. Details on this clone: Its antigen target is currently unknown. One base away there is no much larger clone; base qualities are not given.

The V and J segments used are TRBV19 and TRBJ1-1; the D segment could be TRBD1, given 6 matching bases. The source material was blood. This TCR was sampled from a woman in her twenties or thirties in good health. The CDR3 reads as follows: CASPTLFKGGFTEAFF. The base sequence is TGTGCCAGTCCCACACTCTTCAAAGGGGGGTTCACTGAAGCTTTCTTT.